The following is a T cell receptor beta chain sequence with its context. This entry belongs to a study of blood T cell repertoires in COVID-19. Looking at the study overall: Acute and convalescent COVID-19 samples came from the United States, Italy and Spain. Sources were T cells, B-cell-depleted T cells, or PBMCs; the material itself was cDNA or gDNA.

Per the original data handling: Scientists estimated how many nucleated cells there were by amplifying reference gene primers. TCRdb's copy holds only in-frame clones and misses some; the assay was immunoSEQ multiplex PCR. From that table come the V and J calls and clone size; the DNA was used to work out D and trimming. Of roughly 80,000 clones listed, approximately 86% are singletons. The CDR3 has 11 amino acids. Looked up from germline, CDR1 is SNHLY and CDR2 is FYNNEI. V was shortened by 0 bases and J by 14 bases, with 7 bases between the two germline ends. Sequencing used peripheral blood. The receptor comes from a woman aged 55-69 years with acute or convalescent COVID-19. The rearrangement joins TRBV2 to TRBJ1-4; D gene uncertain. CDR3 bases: TGTGCCAGCAGTGAAGCGCTAAATCTGTTTTTT. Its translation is CASSEALNLFF.